This T cell receptor (beta chain) was sequenced in a study of persistence of HIV-infected CD4 T cells. CDR3 length equals 13 residues. V dropped 8 bases and J dropped 8 bases, with 18 bases sitting between them. CDR1 is SNHLY, CDR2 FYNNEI, per germline. Anti-CD3/anti-CD28 beads served as a nonspecific positive control stimulus. Sorting selected CD4+ T cells upregulating both CD40 ligand and CD69. Anti-CD28/CD49d costimulation, CD40-blocking antibody and enfuvirtide were given to CD8-depleted PBMCs for roughly 20 hours. As regards this clone: Its antigen is not known.

The libraries were made with immunoSEQ version 4 in survey mode. Each sample used up to about 1 ug genomic DNA diluted to around 9.9 ng/uL. Libraries were prepared by immunoSEQ multiplex PCR; TCRdb keeps only in-frame clonotypes and omits some of them. The top ten clones hold about 0.94% of a sample with approximately 44,000 clones, roughly nine tenths of them seen once. The chain uses TRBV2 and TRBJ1-2; possibly TRBD1 for D (5 bases). The sequence derives from an adult man with HIV who was CMV-seropositive. Sequences were derived from CD4+ T cells sorted from PBMCs after roughly 18-hour stimulation, sampled from a patient who received antiretroviral therapy. In nucleotides, the CDR3 is TGTGCCAGCCGGGGAATACCGGGACGAGGCTACACCTTC. Amino acids: CASRGIPGRGYTF. Full variable domain (outside the CDR3, taken from reference TRBV2 and TRBJ1-2): EPEVTQTPSHQVTQMGQEVILRCVPISNHLYFYWYRQILGQKVEFLVSFYNNEISEKSEIFDDQFSVERPDGSNFTLKIRSTKLEDSAMYFCASRGIPGRGYTFGSGTRLTVV.